The 26 T cell receptor beta chains reported below all come from one sample, sequenced in a study of blood T cell repertoires in COVID-19. Libraries were prepared by immunoSEQ multiplex PCR; TCRdb keeps only in-frame clonotypes and omits some of them. The sample yields about 220,000 clones, 70% to 85% seen once. The specimen was peripheral blood. The source is a man aged 50-60 years with active or convalescent COVID-19.

This clone was counted a single time. The V gene is TRBV11-2, the J gene TRBJ2-1; possible D gene TRBD1, 6 bases. This CDR3 has 15 amino acids. Trimming pared 4 bases from V and 8 bases from J, leaving 18 bases between. Germline V lookup: CDR1 SGHAT, CDR2 FQNNGV. CDR3 in amino acids: CASSSEGQPYHEQFF. Here the CDR3 DNA reads TGTGCCAGCAGCTCCGAGGGACAACCCTATCATGAGCAGTTCTTC. The whole variable domain, remainder taken from reference TRBV11-2 and TRBJ2-1, is EAGVAQSPRYKIIEKRQSVAFWCNPISGHATLYWYQQILGQGPKLLIQFQNNGVVDDSQLPKDRFSAERLKGVDSTLKIQPAKLEDSAVYLCASSSEGQPYHEQFFGPGTRLTVL.

The chain couples TRBV9 to TRBJ2-3; the match to TRBD1 covers 7 bases. Trimming removed 4 bases from V and 6 bases from J; junction bases left unmatched: 20. Germline assignment: CDR1 SGDLS and CDR2 YYNGEE. The CDR3 covers 18 residues. The CDR3 DNA follows: TGTGCCAGCAGCCTCAGATTACAGGGGCGCCAGCAGTTTGATACGCAGTATTTT. It specifies CASSLRLQGRQQFDTQYF.

The CDR3 DNA sequence: TGTGCCAGCAGCTTAGTGCAGGGGAATTCACCCCTCCACTTT. Translating it yields CASSLVQGNSPLHF. The V gene is TRBV7-8, the J gene TRBJ1-6; weak D call: TRBD1 (6 bases). CDR1 SGHVS and CDR2 FQNEAQ come from the germline V gene. The CDR3 runs to 14 residues. V was cut by 1 base and J by 7 bases, with 8 bases left in between.

The rearrangement links TRBV28 to TRBJ2-5; TRBD2 agrees at 8 bases. The trim removed 6 bases at V and 1 base at J, leaving 7 bases unmatched. The germline V gene has CDR1 MDHEN and CDR2 SYDVKM. The CDR3 is made up of 15 amino acids. The CDR3 sequence is CASSVGGELQETQYF. The CDR3 coding sequence is TGTGCCAGCAGCGTCGGGGGGGAGCTCCAAGAGACCCAGTACTTC.

V is TRBV3-1 (or the pseudogene TRBV3-2) and J is TRBJ2-7, with a possible D match to TRBD1 (6 bases). Trimming took 3 bases from V and 2 from J, leaving 17 bases between them. This CDR3 spans 16 amino acids. Germline V lookup: CDR1 LGHDT, CDR2 YNNKEL (reference sequence). DNA of the CDR3: TGTGCCAGCAGCCACGGGGACAAGGAGATCGCCTACGAGCAGTACTTC. It translates to CASSHGDKEIAYEQYF.

The V and J genes are TRBV21-1 and TRBJ1-4; the table's D call, TRBD1, was not checked against the DNA. TRBV21-1 is listed as a pseudogene. The CDR3 covers 22 residues. The CDR3 DNA sequence: TGTGCCAGCAACTACCCAACAACTACTGGAGGGACAGGCACTCCGACTAATGAAAAACTGTTTTTT. Protein product: CASNYPTTTGGTGTPTNEKLFF.

V gene TRBV18 combines with J gene TRBJ1-6; tentative D call: TRBD1 (5 bases). V was cut by 4 bases and J by 8 bases, with 21 bases left in between. The CDR3 has 17 amino acids. Germline-derived CDR1 and CDR2 are KGHSH and LQKENI. The CDR3 DNA sequence: TGTGCCAGCTCACGGGAAGGAGGGACCCCATTGTATTCACCCCTCCACTTT. Its protein is CASSREGGTPLYSPLHF.

This clone was seen a single time. This chain joins TRBV28 and TRBJ2-1; 15 nucleotides align to TRBD2. The CDR3 runs 17 residues. Germline V gene lookup returns CDR1 MDHEN and CDR2 SYDVKM. The V and J ends lost 5 bases and 7 bases, in that order; junction bases with no gene match: 9. This CDR3 is CASSITGLAGGANEQFF. The CDR3 DNA reads TGTGCCAGCAGTATAACGGGACTAGCGGGAGGCGCGAATGAGCAGTTCTTC. Filled out from reference TRBV28 and TRBJ2-1, the complete variable domain reads DVKVTQSSRYLVKRTGEKVFLECVQDMDHENMFWYRQDPGLGLRLIYFSYDVKMKEKGDIPEGYSVSREKKERFSLILESASTNQTSMYLCASSITGLAGGANEQFFGPGTRLTVL.

This clone has more than one count but fewer than ten. The chain uses TRBV6-1 and TRBJ1-2, with 8 positions matching TRBD1. Germline trimming cut 3 bases from V and 1 base from J; bases unmatched to any gene: 4. The CDR3 has 15 amino acids. CDR1 is MNHNS and CDR2 is SASEGT in the germline V gene. CDR3 bases: TGTGCCAGCAGTGAGGACAGGGTGGGTAACTATGGCTACACCTTC. Amino acid sequence: CASSEDRVGNYGYTF.

This clone has only one observation. The CDR3 DNA follows: TGTGCCAGCAGTTTAGGTGGCCCAATTTCTGGAAACACCATATATTTT. This sequence encodes CASSLGGPISGNTIYF. This chain connects TRBV28 to TRBJ1-3; D is unresolved. This CDR3 is built from 16 residues. Trimming removed 2 bases at V and 1 base at J, with 12 bases between. From germline, CDR1 is MDHEN and CDR2 SYDVKM.

The chain employs TRBV28 and TRBJ2-6; D is possibly TRBD2 (5 bases). Deletions cut 6 bases from V and 1 base from J, with 10 bases between. Per the germline V gene, CDR1 is MDHEN and CDR2 is SYDVKM. The CDR3 runs to 15 residues. The CDR3 bases are TGTGCCAGCAGCCCTGCGGGTTCTGGGGCCAACGTCCTGACTTTC. Amino acid sequence: CASSPAGSGANVLTF.

V gene TRBV5-4 combines with J gene TRBJ1-5; the match to TRBD1 covers 9 bases. CDR3 size: 13 residues. The germline V gene encodes CDR1 SGHNT and CDR2 YYREEE (reference sequence). J gave up 5 bases and V 5 bases, and 2 bases lay outside the gene matches. This chain's CDR3 is CASSRDRDQPQHF. The CDR3 DNA reads TGTGCCAGCAGTCGGGACAGGGATCAGCCCCAGCATTTT.

V usage is TRBV3-1 (or the pseudogene TRBV3-2) and J usage is TRBJ1-1, with D maybe TRBD1 (5 bases). V lost 6 bases, J lost 4 bases, and 12 bases lay in between. The germline CDR1 and CDR2 sequences are LGHDT and YNNKEL (reference sequence). The CDR3 is 13 residues long. The CDR3 spells CASSRREGTEAFF. In DNA, the CDR3 is TGTGCCAGCAGTCGCAGGGAGGGCACTGAAGCTTTCTTT.

The CDR3 spells CASSGQGTGELFF. In nucleotides, the CDR3 is TGTGCCAGCAGTGGACAGGGAACCGGGGAGCTGTTTTTT. The V gene is TRBV2, the J gene TRBJ2-2, with TRBD1 identical over 7 bases. CDR1 SNHLY and CDR2 FYNNEI come from the germline V gene. The CDR3 spans 13 residues. The J segment lost 5 bases and the V segment lost 4 bases, leaving 1 base of the junction unmatched.

The chain couples TRBV4-1 to TRBJ1-6, with TRBD1 matching over 9 bases. The CDR3 spans 16 residues. CDR1 is MGHRA, CDR2 YSYEKL, per germline. Trimming removed 3 bases from V and 3 bases from J; junction bases left unmatched: 3. DNA for the CDR3: TGCGCCAGCAGCCACCGGGACAGGGACTATAATTCACCCCTCCACTTT. It yields the protein CASSHRDRDYNSPLHF.

V usage is TRBV3-1 (or the pseudogene TRBV3-2) and J usage is TRBJ1-1; TRBD1 might be the D (6 bases). CDR3 size: 12 residues. Per the germline V gene, CDR1 is LGHDT and CDR2 is YNNKEL (reference sequence). The V end lost 3 bases, the J end lost 7 bases, and 9 bases lay between the germline ends. The CDR3 nucleotides read TGTGCCAGCAGCCAGACAGGCCTTGAAGCTTTCTTT. Amino acid sequence: CASSQTGLEAFF.

The rearrangement uses TRBV6-6 and TRBJ1-2; D gene ambiguous. Germline V gene data show CDR1 as MNHNY and CDR2 as SVGAGI (reference sequence). Trimming stripped 6 bases from V and 2 bases from J, with 13 bases between. The CDR3 length is 14 residues. DNA for the CDR3: TGTGCCAGCAGACCTGACATCCTGAACTATGGCTACACCTTC. Protein: CASRPDILNYGYTF.

This clone was found a few times. The chain is built from TRBV3-1 (or the pseudogene TRBV3-2) and TRBJ2-2, with 10 bases that match TRBD2. Germline assignment: CDR1 LGHDT and CDR2 YNNKEL (reference sequence). The V segment lost 1 base and the J segment 2 bases; nucleotides outside the gene matches: 4. CDR3 length: 17 residues. This chain's CDR3 is CASSQAGTSENTGELFF. The CDR3 DNA reads as TGTGCCAGCAGCCAAGCTGGGACTAGCGAAAACACCGGGGAGCTGTTTTTT.

This chain joins TRBV4-3 and TRBJ1-2; 7 nucleotides align to TRBD1. Trimming cost V 4 bases and J 6 bases; bases outside gene matches: 14. The CDR3 covers 16 residues. Germline V gene sequence: CDR1 LGHNA, CDR2 YSLEER. The CDR3 DNA reads TGCGCCAGCAGCCCAGAAGAGAGACAGGGACTTCATGGCTACACCTTC. Its protein is CASSPEERQGLHGYTF.

The chain links TRBV4-1 to TRBJ1-2; 8 positions agree with TRBD1. CDR1 MGHRA and CDR2 YSYEKL come from the germline V gene. This CDR3 region has 13 residues. With V trimmed by 4 bases and J by 4 bases, 2 bases remained unmatched. The CDR3 nucleotides are TGCGCCAGCAGCCTTGGACAGGGCTATGGCTACACCTTC. Its translation is CASSLGQGYGYTF.

CDR3 in amino acids: CASRRTGAGLVGYTF. The CDR3 region has the DNA TGTGCCAGCAGGAGGACAGGTGCGGGATTGGTTGGCTACACCTTC. The genes are TRBV6-5 and TRBJ1-2, with TRBD1 identical over 7 bases. This CDR3 comprises 15 residues. V lost 6 bases to trimming and J lost 7 bases; unmatched junction nucleotides: 14. Germline CDR1 MNHEY, CDR2 SVGAGI.

The chain couples TRBV6-5 to TRBJ1-2; 8 positions agree with TRBD1. This CDR3 spans 12 amino acids. J lost 7 bases, V lost 7 bases, and 5 bases had no gene match. Germline CDR1 MNHEY, CDR2 SVGAGI. The CDR3 sequence is CASMGQDPGYTF. CDR3 coding DNA: TGTGCCAGCATGGGACAGGATCCTGGCTACACCTTC.

The genes are TRBV5-5 and TRBJ2-3, with TRBD2 matching 9 bases. The CDR3 runs 17 residues. Germline lookup yields CDR1 SGHKS and CDR2 YYEKEE (reference sequence). V was clipped by 0 bases and J by 4 bases; unmatched bases: 9. The chain's CDR3 is CASSLGGRAWGSDTQYF. The CDR3 DNA follows: TGTGCCAGCAGCTTGGGCGGGAGGGCCTGGGGATCAGATACGCAGTATTTT. Full variable domain (remainder filled in from reference TRBV5-5 and TRBJ2-3): DAGVTQSPTHLIKTRGQQVTLRCSPISGHKSVSWYQQVLGQGPQFIFQYYEKEERGRGNFPDRFSARQFPNYSSELNVNALLLGDSALYLCASSLGGRAWGSDTQYFGPGTRLTVL.

The count of this clone is one. The chain employs TRBV6-5 and TRBJ1-2, with a weak D call TRBD1 (6 bases). CDR1 is MNHEY and CDR2 is SVGAGI in the germline V gene. V lost 6 bases and J 2 bases, leaving 10 bases between the germline ends. The CDR3 length is 13 residues. The CDR3 DNA is TGTGCCAGCAGGTACGACAGGAACTATGGCTACACCTTC. Protein: CASRYDRNYGYTF.

This clone came up a few times. V usage is TRBV11-2 and J usage is TRBJ2-1, with TRBD2 identical over 10 bases. Germline CDR1 is SGHAT and CDR2 is FQNNGV. The CDR3 spans 16 residues. V lost 1 base to trimming and J lost 4 bases; unmatched junction nucleotides: 4. The CDR3 spells CASSLGISGGYNEQFF. CDR3 nucleotides: TGTGCCAGCAGCTTAGGGATTAGCGGGGGGTACAATGAGCAGTTCTTC.

The chain couples TRBV2 to TRBJ1-6, with 11 bases fitting TRBD1. This CDR3 has 13 residues. Germline V gives CDR1 SNHLY, CDR2 FYNNEI. V lost 6 bases to trimming and J lost 12 bases; unmatched junction nucleotides: 4. The CDR3 nucleotides read TGTGCCAGCAGGGACAGGGGGCATTTACCCCTCCACTTT. Encoded protein: CASRDRGHLPLHF.